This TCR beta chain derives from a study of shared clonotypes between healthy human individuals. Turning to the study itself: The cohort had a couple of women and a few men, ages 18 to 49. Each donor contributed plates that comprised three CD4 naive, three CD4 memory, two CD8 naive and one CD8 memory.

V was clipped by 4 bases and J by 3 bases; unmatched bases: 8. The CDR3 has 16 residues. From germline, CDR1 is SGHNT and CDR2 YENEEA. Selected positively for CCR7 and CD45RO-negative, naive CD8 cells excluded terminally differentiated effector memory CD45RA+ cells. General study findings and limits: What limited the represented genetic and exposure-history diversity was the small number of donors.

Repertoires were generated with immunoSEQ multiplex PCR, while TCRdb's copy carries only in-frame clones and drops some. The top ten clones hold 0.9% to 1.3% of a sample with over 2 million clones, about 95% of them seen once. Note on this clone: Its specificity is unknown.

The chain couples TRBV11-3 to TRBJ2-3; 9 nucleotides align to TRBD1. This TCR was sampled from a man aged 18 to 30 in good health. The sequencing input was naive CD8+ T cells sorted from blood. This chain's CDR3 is CASSSTGGGQTDTQYF. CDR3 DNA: TGTGCCAGCAGCTCAACAGGGGGCGGACAGACAGATACGCAGTATTTT.